These 3 T cell receptor beta chains were sequenced from one sample in a study of blood T cell repertoires in COVID-19. The table came from immunoSEQ multiplex PCR; TCRdb's copy has only in-frame clones and leaves some out. The repertoire consists of some 160,000 clones, with 80% to 90% occurring once and the leading ten covering 2.5% to 3.5%. Sample: peripheral blood. Receptors were obtained from an older woman with active COVID-19.

This clone was recorded a few times. The gene calls are TRBV28 and TRBJ1-2; 9 bases match TRBD1. V lost 7 bases, J lost 3 bases, and 9 bases stayed unmatched. The germline CDR1 and CDR2 sequences are MDHEN and SYDVKM. The CDR3 sequence is 15 residues long. CDR3 coding DNA: TGTGCCAGCACCCCTGGAGACAGGGGGTACTATGGCTACACCTTC. Translation: CASTPGDRGYYGYTF.

This chain joins TRBV15 and TRBJ2-7; the match to TRBD2 covers 10 bases. The trim removed 5 bases at V and 1 base at J, leaving 8 bases unmatched. The CDR3 spans 16 residues. Germline CDR1 and CDR2: LNHNV and YYDKDF (reference sequence). The CDR3 coding sequence is TGTGCCACCAGCCGACACGGGACTAGCGTTTCCTACGAGCAGTACTTC. Protein product: CATSRHGTSVSYEQYF. Supplemented by reference TRBV15 and TRBJ2-7, the full variable domain reads DAMVIQNPRYQVTQFGKPVTLSCSQTLNHNVMYWYQQKSSQAPKLLFHYYDKDFNNEADTPDNFQSRRPNTSFCFLDIRSPGLGDTAMYLCATSRHGTSVSYEQYFGPGTRLTVT.

The chain employs TRBV5-4 and TRBJ1-2; D remains unclear. Germline CDR1 is SGHNT and CDR2 is YYREEE (reference sequence). This CDR3 has 13 residues. V was trimmed by 4 bases and J by 0 bases, leaving 7 bases between them. CDR3 sequence (DNA): TGTGCCAGCAGCCCTGTAGCTAACTATGGCTACACCTTC. Amino acids: CASSPVANYGYTF.